This TCR beta chain is from a study of T cells and Merkel cell carcinoma outcomes. Profiled with immunoSEQ multiplex PCR; TCRdb holds only in-frame clones, not every one. In the table there are about 5,000 clones, approximately 85% of which are singletons. For this clone: Its specificity is unknown.

V lost 7 bases to trimming and J lost 0 bases; unmatched junction nucleotides: 5. This CDR3 contains 15 residues. Germline loops: CDR1 SNHLY, CDR2 FYNNEI. Study-level points and caveats: In Merkel cell carcinoma, repertoire and T-cell density reportedly predicted outcomes.

The V gene is TRBV2, the J gene TRBJ1-5, with 8 bases matching TRBD1. The receptor was isolated from a human donor with Merkel cell carcinoma. Sequenced material: tumor tissue from Merkel cell carcinoma. CDR3 sequence reads: CASTVGQVSNQPQHF. CDR3 nucleotides: TGTGCCAGCACTGTGGGACAGGTTAGCAATCAGCCCCAGCATTTT. The complete variable domain, with remaining parts taken from reference TRBV2 and TRBJ1-5, reads EPEVTQTPSHQVTQMGQEVILRCVPISNHLYFYWYRQILGQKVEFLVSFYNNEISEKSEIFDDQFSVERPDGSNFTLKIRSTKLEDSAMYFCASTVGQVSNQPQHFGDGTRLSIL.